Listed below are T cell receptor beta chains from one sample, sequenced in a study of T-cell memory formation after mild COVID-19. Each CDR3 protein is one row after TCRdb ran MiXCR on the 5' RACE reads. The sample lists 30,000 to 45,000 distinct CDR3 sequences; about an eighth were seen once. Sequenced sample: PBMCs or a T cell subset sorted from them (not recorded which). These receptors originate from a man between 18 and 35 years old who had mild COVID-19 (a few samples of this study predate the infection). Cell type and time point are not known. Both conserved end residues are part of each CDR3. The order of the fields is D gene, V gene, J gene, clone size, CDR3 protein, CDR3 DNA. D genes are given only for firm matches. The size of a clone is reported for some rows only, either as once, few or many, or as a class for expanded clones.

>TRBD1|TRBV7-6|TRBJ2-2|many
CASSSGQGGTGELFF
TGTGCCAGCAGCTCGGGACAGGGGGGCACCGGGGAGCTGTTTTTT
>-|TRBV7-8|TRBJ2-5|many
CASNPGDQETQYF
TGTGCCAGCAACCCCGGGGACCAAGAGACCCAGTACTTC
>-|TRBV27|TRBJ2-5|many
CASSLSETQETQYF
TGTGCCAGCAGCCTTAGCGAGACCCAAGAGACCCAGTACTTC
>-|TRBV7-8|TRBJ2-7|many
CASSVGSGQGSYEQYF
TGTGCCAGCAGTGTGGGTTCCGGTCAGGGAAGCTACGAGCAGTACTTC
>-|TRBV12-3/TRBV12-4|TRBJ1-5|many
CASSLQAGTGPQHF
TGTGCCAGCAGTTTACAGGCGGGGACGGGGCCCCAGCATTTT
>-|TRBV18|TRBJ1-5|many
CASSPRGSMSQPQHF
TGTGCCAGCTCACCTCGAGGGTCCATGAGCCAGCCCCAGCATTTT
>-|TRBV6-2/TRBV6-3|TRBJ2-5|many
CASSRDRRVETQYF
TGTGCCAGCAGTCGGGACCGACGGGTGGAGACCCAGTACTTC
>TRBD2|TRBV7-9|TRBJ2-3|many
CASSAKPSGGYTDTQYF
TGTGCCAGCAGCGCCAAACCTAGCGGGGGGTACACAGATACGCAGTATTTT
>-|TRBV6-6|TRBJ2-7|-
CASSSHAGLTSSYEQYF
TGTGCCAGCAGTAGTCACGCCGGACTTACCTCTTCCTACGAGCAGTACTTC
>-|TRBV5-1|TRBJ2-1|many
CASSLAVLTNNEQFF
TGCGCCAGCAGCTTGGCAGTCCTAACAAACAATGAGCAGTTCTTC
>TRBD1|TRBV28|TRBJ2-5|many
CASRELGQGKTQYF
TGTGCCAGCAGGGAGTTAGGACAGGGAAAGACCCAGTACTTC
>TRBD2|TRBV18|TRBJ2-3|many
CASSTGGVLTDTQYF
TGTGCCAGCTCGACGGGGGGGGTACTAACAGATACGCAGTATTTT
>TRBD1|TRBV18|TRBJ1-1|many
CASSGTGWAEAFF
TGTGCCAGCTCGGGGACAGGTTGGGCTGAAGCTTTCTTT
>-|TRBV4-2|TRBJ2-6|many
CASSQAEGTTLWGANVLTF
TGTGCCAGCAGCCAAGCTGAGGGAACTACCCTTTGGGGGGCCAACGTCCTGACTTTC
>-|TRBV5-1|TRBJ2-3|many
CASSLAMSTDTQYF
TGCGCCAGCAGCTTGGCTATGAGCACAGATACGCAGTATTTT
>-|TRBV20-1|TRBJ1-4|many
CSARRGTLGTNEKLFF
TGCAGTGCTAGAAGAGGTACCCTAGGGACTAATGAAAAACTGTTTTTT
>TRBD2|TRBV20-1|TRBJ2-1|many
CSAPLAGGLLGEQFF
TGCAGTGCTCCCTTAGCGGGGGGTCTCCTGGGTGAGCAGTTCTTC
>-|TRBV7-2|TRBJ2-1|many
CASSKAPPSASSYNEQFF
TGTGCCAGCAGCAAAGCCCCCCCTAGCGCGAGCTCCTACAATGAGCAGTTCTTC
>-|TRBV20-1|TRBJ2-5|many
CSARAAGGVGETQYF
TGCAGTGCTAGGGCGGCCGGTGGGGTAGGAGAGACCCAGTACTTC